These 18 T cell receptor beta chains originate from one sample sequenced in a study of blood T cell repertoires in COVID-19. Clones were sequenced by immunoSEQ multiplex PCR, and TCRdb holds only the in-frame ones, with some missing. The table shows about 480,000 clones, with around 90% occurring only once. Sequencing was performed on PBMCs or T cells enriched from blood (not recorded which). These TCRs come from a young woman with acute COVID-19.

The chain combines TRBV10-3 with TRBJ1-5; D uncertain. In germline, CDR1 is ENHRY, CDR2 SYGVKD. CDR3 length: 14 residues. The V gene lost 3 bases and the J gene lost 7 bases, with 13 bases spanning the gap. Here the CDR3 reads CAISESVAGQPQHF. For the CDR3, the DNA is TGTGCCATCAGTGAATCTGTGGCCGGGCAGCCCCAGCATTTT.

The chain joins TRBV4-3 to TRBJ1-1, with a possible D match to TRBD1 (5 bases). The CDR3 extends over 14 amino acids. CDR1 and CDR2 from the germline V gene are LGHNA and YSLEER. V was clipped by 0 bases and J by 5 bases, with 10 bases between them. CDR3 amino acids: CASSQDIKGTEAFF. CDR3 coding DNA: TGCGCCAGCAGCCAAGATATAAAGGGGACTGAAGCTTTCTTT.

This chain's CDR3 is CASSLVAGGWNQPQHF. As DNA, the CDR3 is TGTGCCAGCAGCTTAGTGGCAGGGGGATGGAATCAGCCCCAGCATTTT. V and J are TRBV7-2 and TRBJ1-5, with TRBD1 identical over 7 bases. The V gene's germline CDR1 is SGHTA and CDR2 FQGNSA. This CDR3 is built from 16 residues. Trimming cost V 1 base and J 4 bases; bases outside gene matches: 7. Full variable domain (remainder filled in from reference TRBV7-2 and TRBJ1-5): GAGVSQSPSNKVTEKGKDVELRCDPISGHTALYWYRQSLGQGLEFLIYFQGNSAPDKSGLPSDRFSAERTGGSVSTLTIQRTQQEDSAVYLCASSLVAGGWNQPQHFGDGTRLSIL.

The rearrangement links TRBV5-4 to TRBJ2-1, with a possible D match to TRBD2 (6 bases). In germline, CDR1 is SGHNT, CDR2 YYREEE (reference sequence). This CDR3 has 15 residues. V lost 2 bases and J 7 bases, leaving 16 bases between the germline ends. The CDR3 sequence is CASSFDGSRRNEQFF. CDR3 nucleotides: TGTGCCAGCAGCTTCGACGGGAGCAGGAGGAATGAGCAGTTCTTC.

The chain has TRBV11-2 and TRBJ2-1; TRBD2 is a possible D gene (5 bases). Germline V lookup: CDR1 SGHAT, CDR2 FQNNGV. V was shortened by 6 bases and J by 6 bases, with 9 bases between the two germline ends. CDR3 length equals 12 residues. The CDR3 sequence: CASRWRSNEQFF. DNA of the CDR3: TGTGCCAGCAGATGGAGGTCCAATGAGCAGTTCTTC. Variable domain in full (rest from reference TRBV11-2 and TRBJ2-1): EAGVAQSPRYKIIEKRQSVAFWCNPISGHATLYWYQQILGQGPKLLIQFQNNGVVDDSQLPKDRFSAERLKGVDSTLKIQPAKLEDSAVYLCASRWRSNEQFFGPGTRLTVL.

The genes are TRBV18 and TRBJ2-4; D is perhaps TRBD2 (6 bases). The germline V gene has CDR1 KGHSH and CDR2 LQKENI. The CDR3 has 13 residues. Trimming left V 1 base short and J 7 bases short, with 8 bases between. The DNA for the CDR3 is TGTGCCAGCTCACCACAAGGGAGGAACATTCAGTACTTC. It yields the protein CASSPQGRNIQYF.

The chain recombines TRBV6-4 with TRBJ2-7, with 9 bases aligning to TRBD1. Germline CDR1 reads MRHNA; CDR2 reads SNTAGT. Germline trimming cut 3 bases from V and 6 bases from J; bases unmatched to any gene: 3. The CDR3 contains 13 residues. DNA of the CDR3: TGTGCCAGCAGTGAACAGGGGGCAGGCGAGCAGTACTTC. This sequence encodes CASSEQGAGEQYF.

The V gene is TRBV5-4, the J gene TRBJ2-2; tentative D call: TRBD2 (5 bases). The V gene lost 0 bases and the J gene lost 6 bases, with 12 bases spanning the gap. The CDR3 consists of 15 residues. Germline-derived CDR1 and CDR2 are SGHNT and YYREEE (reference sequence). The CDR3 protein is CASSLVPGTAGELFF. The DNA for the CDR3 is TGTGCCAGCAGCTTGGTTCCGGGAACGGCCGGGGAGCTGTTTTTT.

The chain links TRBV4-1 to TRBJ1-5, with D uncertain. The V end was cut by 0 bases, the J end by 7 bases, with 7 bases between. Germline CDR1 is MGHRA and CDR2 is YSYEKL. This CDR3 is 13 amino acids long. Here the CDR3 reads CASSQDQEQPQHF. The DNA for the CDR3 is TGCGCCAGCAGCCAAGATCAAGAGCAGCCCCAGCATTTT.

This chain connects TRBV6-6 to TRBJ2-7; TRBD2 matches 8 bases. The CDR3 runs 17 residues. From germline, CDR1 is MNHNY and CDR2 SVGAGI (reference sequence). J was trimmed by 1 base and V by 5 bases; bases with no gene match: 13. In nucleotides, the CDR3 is TGTGCCAGCAGTCCACGGGGGGGGACGGGCAATTCCTACGAGCAGTACTTC. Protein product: CASSPRGGTGNSYEQYF.

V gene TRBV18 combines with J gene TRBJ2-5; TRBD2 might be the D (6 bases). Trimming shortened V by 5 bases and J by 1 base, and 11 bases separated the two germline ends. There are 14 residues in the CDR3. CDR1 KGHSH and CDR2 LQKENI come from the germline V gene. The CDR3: CASSGGSGQETQYF. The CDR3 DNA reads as TGTGCCAGCTCAGGGGGTAGCGGCCAAGAGACCCAGTACTTC.

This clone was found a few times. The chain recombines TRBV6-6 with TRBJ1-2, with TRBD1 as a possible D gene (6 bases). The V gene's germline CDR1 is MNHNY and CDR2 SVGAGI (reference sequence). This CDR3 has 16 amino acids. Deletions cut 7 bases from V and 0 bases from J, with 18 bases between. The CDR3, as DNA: TGTGCCAGCACCCAAGGCGGGGGGCGAGCTAACTATGGCTACACCTTC. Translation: CASTQGGGRANYGYTF.

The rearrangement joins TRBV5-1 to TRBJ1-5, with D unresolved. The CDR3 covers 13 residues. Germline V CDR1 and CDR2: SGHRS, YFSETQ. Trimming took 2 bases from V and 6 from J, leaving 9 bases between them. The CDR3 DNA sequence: TGCGCCAGCAGCTTCCAGGCAGGTCAGCCCCAGCATTTT. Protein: CASSFQAGQPQHF.

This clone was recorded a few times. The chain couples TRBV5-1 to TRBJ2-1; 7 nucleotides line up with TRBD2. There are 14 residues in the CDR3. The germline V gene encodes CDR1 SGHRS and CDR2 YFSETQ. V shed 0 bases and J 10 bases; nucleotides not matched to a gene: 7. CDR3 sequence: CASSLGQTSVEQFF. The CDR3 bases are TGCGCCAGCAGCTTGGGGCAAACTAGCGTCGAGCAGTTCTTC.

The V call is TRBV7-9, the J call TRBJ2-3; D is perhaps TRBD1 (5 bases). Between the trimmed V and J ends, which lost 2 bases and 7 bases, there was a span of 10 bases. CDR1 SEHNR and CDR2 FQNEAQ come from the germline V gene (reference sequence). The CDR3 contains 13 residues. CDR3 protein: CASSLNQGYTQYF. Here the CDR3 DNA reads TGTGCCAGCAGCTTAAACCAGGGATATACGCAGTATTTT.

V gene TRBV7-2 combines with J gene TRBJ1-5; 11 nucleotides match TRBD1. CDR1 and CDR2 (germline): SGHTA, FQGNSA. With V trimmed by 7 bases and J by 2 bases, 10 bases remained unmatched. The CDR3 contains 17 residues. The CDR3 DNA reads TGTGCCAGCAAGAGGACAGGGGGCGGTTCGGGCAATCAGCCCCAGCATTTT. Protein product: CASKRTGGGSGNQPQHF.

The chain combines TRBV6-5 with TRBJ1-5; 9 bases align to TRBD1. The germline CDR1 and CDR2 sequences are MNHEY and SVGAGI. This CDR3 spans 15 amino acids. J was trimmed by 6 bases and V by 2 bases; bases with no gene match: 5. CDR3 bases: TGTGCCAGCAGTTACGACAGGGGGTCGGGTCAGCCCCAGCATTTT. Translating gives CASSYDRGSGQPQHF.

The CDR3 sequence is CASSLVASGRMNEQFF. CDR3 nucleotides: TGTGCCAGCAGCTTAGTGGCTAGCGGGAGGATGAATGAGCAGTTCTTC. This chain joins TRBV7-2 and TRBJ2-1; TRBD2 agrees at 11 bases. Germline loops: CDR1 SGHTA, CDR2 FQGNSA. Trimming cost V 1 base and J 7 bases; bases outside gene matches: 6. This CDR3 has 16 amino acids. The full variable domain, its missing parts supplied by reference TRBV7-2 and TRBJ2-1, is GAGVSQSPSNKVTEKGKDVELRCDPISGHTALYWYRQSLGQGLEFLIYFQGNSAPDKSGLPSDRFSAERTGGSVSTLTIQRTQQEDSAVYLCASSLVASGRMNEQFFGPGTRLTVL.